The 31 T cell receptor beta chains below come from one sample, sequenced in a study of breast tumors, draining lymph nodes, adjacent tissues. Breast cancer patients provided tissue from their axillary draining lymph nodes. TCRdb analysed the multiplex PCR reads with MiXCR anew, one entry per CDR3 protein. The table shows roughly 120,000 distinct CDR3 sequences, with just under 20% occurring only once. The sequenced sample was axillary lymph node tissue. The receptor source for this set is a female donor with breast cancer. Some clones in this sample may be carry-over from other donors' samples.

This clonotype has at least ten counts. The V gene is TRBV12-3 or TRBV12-4, the J gene TRBJ1-2, with D hard to call. Trimming cost V 8 bases and J 6 bases, with 13 bases left between them. The CDR3 runs to 12 residues. The CDR3 protein is CASSAQVDGYTF. As DNA, the CDR3 is TGTGCCAGCTCCGCCCAGGTAGATGGCTACACCTTC.

At least ten counts were recorded for this clonotype. The J gene is TRBJ2-7, the V gene TRBV14, with 7 bases fitting TRBD2. Trimming took 0 bases from V and 5 from J; bases not matched to a gene: 10. The CDR3 spans 16 residues. Germline lookup yields CDR1 SGHDN and CDR2 FVKESK. CDR3 nucleotide sequence: TGTGCCAGCAGCCAAGATCGTGGGAGGGCCGCCCACGAGCAGTACTTC. Protein product: CASSQDRGRAAHEQYF.

Worth noting for this clonotype: This may come from a read error, since a much larger clone is one base off. J is TRBJ2-1 and V is TRBV20-1; 8 positions match TRBD2. The J segment lost 9 bases and the V segment lost 5 bases, leaving 9 bases of the junction unmatched. The CDR3 runs to 13 residues. Per the germline V gene, CDR1 is DFQATT and CDR2 is SNEGSKA (reference sequence). In DNA form, the CDR3 reads TGCAGTGCTCGGACTAGCTTTGTAAGTGAGCAGTTCTTC. Its translation is CSARTSFVSEQFF.

This clonotype was recorded many times. The gene calls are TRBV7-8 and TRBJ1-2; D is ambiguous. Trimming cost V 1 base and J 4 bases, with 10 bases left between them. The CDR3 has 14 amino acids. Germline V CDR1 and CDR2: SGHVS, FQNEAQ. In DNA form, the CDR3 reads TGTGCCAGCAGCTTAGATATGGGAGGCTATGGCTACACCTTC. It specifies CASSLDMGGYGYTF.

There are many counts of this clonotype. The chain joins TRBV14 to TRBJ1-2, with D unclear. Trimming left V 1 base short and J 7 bases short, with 13 bases between. Per germline, CDR1 SGHDN and CDR2 FVKESK. There are 14 residues in the CDR3. CDR3 in amino acids: CASSQVKGKGGYTF. CDR3 DNA sequence: TGTGCCAGCAGCCAAGTGAAGGGAAAGGGTGGCTACACCTTC.

This clonotype has ten or more counts. The chain recombines TRBV3-1 with TRBJ1-4, with TRBD1 identical over 9 bases. Trimming removed 8 bases from V and 8 bases from J; junction bases left unmatched: 6. This CDR3 has 13 residues. Germline V lookup: CDR1 LGHDT, CDR2 YNNKEL (reference sequence). The CDR3 bases are TGTGCCAGCTACGACAGGGGGGACGAAAAACTGTTTTTT. This translates into CASYDRGDEKLFF.

This clonotype was seen repeatedly, ten times or more. The rearrangement joins TRBV20-1 to TRBJ1-2; TRBD1 matches at 10 bases. V lost 3 bases and J lost 5; bases outside the gene matches: 6. The CDR3 runs 14 residues. Germline CDR1 is DFQATT and CDR2 is SNEGSKA (reference sequence). In DNA, the CDR3 is TGCAGTGCTAGCCCCTCGGGACAGGGGTATGGCTACACCTTC. This codes for CSASPSGQGYGYTF.

A note on this clonotype: A much larger clone is a single base away; this may be a read error. This rearrangement joins TRBV19 to TRBJ2-3; D may be TRBD2 (5 bases). This CDR3 region has 15 residues. Germline CDR1 reads LNHDA; CDR2 reads SQIVND (reference sequence). Trimming removed 6 bases at V and 3 bases at J, with 16 bases between. CDR3 in DNA: TGTGCCAGTAGAATTACTAGGATGGGGACAGATACGCAGTATTTT. This encodes CASRITRMGTDTQYF.

There are many counts of this clonotype. The chain combines TRBV7-6 with TRBJ2-1; TRBD2 matches 9 bases. Germline-derived CDR1 and CDR2 are SGHVS and FNYEAQ. CDR3 length: 15 amino acids. The junction had 7 bases not matched to a gene; V was cut back by 5 bases and J by 5 bases. The CDR3 loop is CASSTETSGHNEQFF. Written as DNA, the CDR3 is TGTGCCAGCAGCACCGAGACTAGCGGCCACAATGAGCAGTTCTTC.

This clonotype was recorded at least ten times. The rearrangement links TRBV10-3 to TRBJ2-1; 8 bases match TRBD2. The ends lost 2 bases at V and 5 bases at J; junction bases unmatched: 5. This CDR3 spans 15 amino acids. Germline CDR1 is ENHRY and CDR2 is SYGVKD. CDR3 protein: CAISEPSGRHNEQFF. CDR3 DNA: TGTGCCATCAGTGAGCCAAGCGGGAGACACAATGAGCAGTTCTTC.

This clonotype has ten or more counts. The chain uses TRBV4-1 and TRBJ2-3; 10 nucleotides agree with TRBD2. CDR1 and CDR2 from the germline V gene are MGHRA and YSYEKL. V lost 4 bases and J lost 0; bases outside the gene matches: 13. This CDR3 has 19 amino acids. The CDR3 DNA is TGCGCCAGCAGCCGAGCAATATTCACTAGCGGGGCCAGCACAGATACGCAGTATTTT. It translates to CASSRAIFTSGASTDTQYF.

This clonotype was recorded many times. The rearrangement joins TRBV5-6 to TRBJ1-2; the match to TRBD1 covers 9 bases. Germline V gene sequence: CDR1 SGHDT, CDR2 YYEEEE. The CDR3 is made up of 13 amino acids. The junction had 3 bases not matched to a gene; V was cut back by 3 bases and J by 6 bases. CDR3 loop: CASSWDRVHGYTF. In DNA form, the CDR3 reads TGTGCCAGCAGCTGGGACAGGGTACATGGCTACACCTTC.

This clonotype occurred many times. This chain connects TRBV6-1 to TRBJ1-4; maybe TRBD1 (5 bases). The V gene lost 1 base and the J gene lost 14 bases, with 20 bases spanning the gap. Germline CDR1 is MNHNS and CDR2 is SASEGT. The CDR3 has 15 residues. The CDR3 bases are TGTGCCAGCAGTGAAGATAACAGTCCCAAAAAGGGGCTGTTTTTT. Protein sequence: CASSEDNSPKKGLFF.

This clonotype was recorded many times. The J gene is TRBJ2-5, the V gene TRBV20-1; either TRBD1 or TRBD2 may fit D (6 bases each). From germline, CDR1 is DFQATT and CDR2 SNEGSKA (reference sequence). The CDR3 is made up of 14 amino acids. The CDR3 here is CTGLGGPNQETQYF. CDR3 sequence (DNA): TGCACCGGTCTGGGGGGCCCCAACCAAGAGACCCAGTACTTC.

This clonotype was seen more than once but under ten times. With a much larger clone just one base away, this may be a read error. The genes are TRBV29-1 and TRBJ1-5; D is undetermined. This CDR3 comprises 13 residues. The germline V and J ends were trimmed by 7 bases and 0 bases, with 10 bases remaining between them. Germline CDR1 is SQVTM and CDR2 is ANQGSEA. DNA for the CDR3: TGCAGCGCTGCGGACGTTAGCAATCAGCCCCAGCATTTT. Protein: CSAADVSNQPQHF.

This clonotype was detected many times. The genes are TRBV9 and TRBJ1-6, with a possible D match to TRBD1 (5 bases). In germline, CDR1 is SGDLS, CDR2 YYNGEE. The CDR3 covers 20 residues. V was cut by 0 bases and J by 0 bases, with 19 bases left in between. DNA of the CDR3: TGTGCCAGCAGCGTAGCCCCCGGGGGGAGAGCGAACTCCTATAATTCACCCCTCCACTTT. Translated, it gives CASSVAPGGRANSYNSPLHF. The whole variable domain, remainder taken from reference TRBV9 and TRBJ1-6, is DSGVTQTPKHLITATGQRVTLRCSPRSGDLSVYWYQQSLDQGLQFLIQYYNGEERAKGNILERFSAQQFPDLHSELNLSSLELGDSALYFCASSVAPGGRANSYNSPLHFGNGTRLTVT.

As for this clonotype: Possible read error: a much larger clone is one base away. The rearrangement uses TRBV3-1 and TRBJ2-5; D unresolved. Germline assignment: CDR1 LGHDT and CDR2 YNNKEL (reference sequence). The CDR3 consists of 11 residues. The CDR3 nucleotides read TGTGCCAGCACACACGAACGGACCCAGTGCTTC. Amino acids: CASTHERTQCF.

Comments on this clonotype: A much larger clone is a single base away; this may be a read error. The chain joins TRBV9 to TRBJ2-3, with D possibly being TRBD2 (6 bases). The CDR3 sequence is 17 residues long. CDR1 and CDR2 (germline): SGDLS, YYNGEE. CDR3 nucleotides: TGTGCCAGCAGCGTAGCCCCGACTAGGGCTGGCACAGATACGCGGTATTTT. It is translated as CASSVAPTRAGTDTRYF.

This clonotype was picked up a small number of times. The chain has TRBV5-4 and TRBJ2-3, with 11 positions matching TRBD2. This CDR3 has 23 residues. CDR1 is SGHNT and CDR2 is YYREEE in the germline V gene (reference sequence). Unmatched junction bases numbered 26, after V lost 0 bases and J lost 5 bases. The CDR3 DNA follows: TGTGCCAGCAGCTTGGGTGTTCGGGCACACCGACTAAGTAGTAGCGGGAGGGTAGATACGCAGTATTTT. This sequence encodes CASSLGVRAHRLSSSGRVDTQYF. The complete variable domain, with remaining parts taken from reference TRBV5-4 and TRBJ2-3, reads ETGVTQSPTHLIKTRGQQVTLRCSSQSGHNTVSWYQQALGQGPQFIFQYYREEENGRGNFPPRFSGLQFPNYSSELNVNALELDDSALYLCASSLGVRAHRLSSSGRVDTQYFGPGTRLTVL.

This clonotype was observed many times. The rearrangement uses TRBV2 and TRBJ2-5; D is undetermined. The CDR3 contains 14 residues. Trimming shortened V by 2 bases and J by 2 bases, and 9 bases separated the two germline ends. Germline CDR1 SNHLY, CDR2 FYNNEI. CDR3: CASSEWRTQETQYF. The CDR3 DNA reads as TGTGCCAGCAGTGAATGGCGAACACAAGAGACCCAGTACTTC.

This clonotype was counted at least ten times. The chain employs TRBV7-9 and TRBJ1-5, with unresolved D. The CDR3 has 13 amino acids. Trimming removed 1 base at V and 3 bases at J, with 4 bases between. Germline assignment: CDR1 SEHNR and CDR2 FQNEAQ (reference sequence). The CDR3: CASSLDVNQPQHF. The CDR3 DNA follows: TGTGCCAGCAGCTTAGATGTCAATCAGCCCCAGCATTTT.

The rearrangement links TRBV6-1 to TRBJ1-2; 9 nucleotides line up with TRBD1. After removal of 1 base from V and 5 bases from J, the junction contained 8 bases not matched to a gene. Germline V CDR1 and CDR2: MNHNS, SASEGT. CDR3 size: 16 residues. The CDR3, as DNA: TGTGCCAGCAGTGAAGGGGGGACAGGGCGACTTTATGGCTACACCTTC. It specifies CASSEGGTGRLYGYTF.

This clonotype was picked up many times. CDR3 in DNA: TGTGCCAGCAGCTTCTGGGTGGGGGAGAACTACAATGAGCAGTTCTTC. Translation gives CASSFWVGENYNEQFF. The chain employs TRBV5-4 and TRBJ2-1; perhaps D is TRBD1 or TRBD2 (5 bases each). Trimming pared 2 bases from V and 3 bases from J, leaving 15 bases between. CDR3 size: 16 residues. CDR1 and CDR2 (germline): SGHNT, YYREEE (reference sequence). The complete variable domain, with remaining parts taken from reference TRBV5-4 and TRBJ2-1, reads ETGVTQSPTHLIKTRGQQVTLRCSSQSGHNTVSWYQQALGQGPQFIFQYYREEENGRGNFPPRFSGLQFPNYSSELNVNALELDDSALYLCASSFWVGENYNEQFFGPGTRLTVL.

Comments on this clonotype: It may be a read error: a sequence one base away is much more abundant. The chain links TRBV11-2 to TRBJ2-5; no reliable D call. CDR1 is SGHAT, CDR2 FQNNGV, per germline. There are 15 residues in the CDR3. CDR3: CASSLVGSDQGTQYF. The CDR3 DNA is TGTGCCAGCAGCTTAGTCGGGTCGGACCAAGGGACCCAGTACTTC.

Ten or more counts support this clonotype. The chain has TRBV5-1 and TRBJ2-1; TRBD1 agrees at 7 bases. V lost 0 bases and J lost 8; bases outside the gene matches: 11. Germline-derived CDR1 and CDR2 are SGHRS and YFSETQ. This CDR3 is 16 amino acids long. The CDR3 DNA sequence: TGCGCCAGCAGCTTGGTCAGGGGGACGCTTAGAGATGAGCAGTTCTTC. This sequence encodes CASSLVRGTLRDEQFF.

At least ten counts were recorded for this clonotype. The CDR3 sequence: CASSLVGGDLADTQYF. In DNA, the CDR3 is TGTGCCAGCAGCTTAGTAGGTGGGGATTTAGCAGATACGCAGTATTTT. The chain employs TRBV7-8 and TRBJ2-3, with D hard to call. The V and J ends lost 1 base and 4 bases respectively, with 15 bases between them. Germline CDR1 SGHVS, CDR2 FQNEAQ. The CDR3 is 16 amino acids.

This clonotype was picked up many times. This chain joins TRBV30 and TRBJ2-5; no clear D gene. The CDR3 runs to 12 residues. V was pared by 2 bases and J by 0 bases, with 4 bases between. In germline, CDR1 is GTSNPN, CDR2 SVGIG (reference sequence). DNA of the CDR3: TGTGCCTGGAGTCGCGACCAAGAGACCCAGTACTTC. It encodes CAWSRDQETQYF.

Points on this clonotype: The CDR3 does not end in the conserved phenylalanine or tryptophan, so this is likely a read error. The rearrangement links TRBV20-1 to TRBJ2-1; 13 bases map to TRBD2. The CDR3 has 14 amino acids. Germline V gene lookup returns CDR1 DFQATT and CDR2 SNEGSKA (reference sequence). The CDR3 sequence is CSASGTSGVNGQFL. CDR3 nucleotide sequence: TGCAGTGCTTCCGGGACTAGCGGGGTAAATGGGCAGTTCCTC.

This clonotype was recorded at least ten times. This rearrangement joins TRBV4-1 to TRBJ1-2, with D perhaps matching TRBD1 (5 bases). Germline assignment: CDR1 MGHRA and CDR2 YSYEKL. The CDR3 extends over 14 amino acids. Between the trimmed V and J ends, which lost 3 bases and 4 bases, there was a span of 12 bases. The CDR3 DNA follows: TGCGCCAGCAGCCACACAGGAGACCTCTATGGCTACACCTTC. Protein product: CASSHTGDLYGYTF.

The table lists this clonotype with many counts. The CDR3 sequence is CASSDSGEPFATNEKLFF. The DNA of the CDR3 is TGTGCCAGCAGTGATTCTGGGGAACCCTTTGCAACTAATGAAAAACTGTTTTTT. V usage is TRBV6-1 and J usage is TRBJ1-4; D gene unclear. The CDR3 sequence is 18 residues long. Trimming pared 3 bases from V and 0 bases from J, leaving 17 bases between. CDR1 and CDR2 from the germline V gene are MNHNS and SASEGT.

At least ten counts were recorded for this clonotype. The CDR3 sequence: CASSLELAGGSEQYF. In DNA form, the CDR3 reads TGCGCCAGCAGCTTGGAGTTAGCGGGAGGTTCCGAGCAGTACTTC. J is TRBJ2-7 and V is TRBV5-1; 10 bases are shared with TRBD2. After removal of 0 bases from V and 6 bases from J, the junction contained 6 bases not matched to a gene. This CDR3 region has 15 residues. Germline lookup yields CDR1 SGHRS and CDR2 YFSETQ. Full variable domain (rest looked up from reference TRBV5-1 and TRBJ2-7): KAGVTQTPRYLIKTRGQQVTLSCSPISGHRSVSWYQQTPGQGLQFLFEYFSETQRNKGNFPGRFSGRQFSNSRSEMNVSTLELGDSALYLCASSLELAGGSEQYFGPGTRLTVT.